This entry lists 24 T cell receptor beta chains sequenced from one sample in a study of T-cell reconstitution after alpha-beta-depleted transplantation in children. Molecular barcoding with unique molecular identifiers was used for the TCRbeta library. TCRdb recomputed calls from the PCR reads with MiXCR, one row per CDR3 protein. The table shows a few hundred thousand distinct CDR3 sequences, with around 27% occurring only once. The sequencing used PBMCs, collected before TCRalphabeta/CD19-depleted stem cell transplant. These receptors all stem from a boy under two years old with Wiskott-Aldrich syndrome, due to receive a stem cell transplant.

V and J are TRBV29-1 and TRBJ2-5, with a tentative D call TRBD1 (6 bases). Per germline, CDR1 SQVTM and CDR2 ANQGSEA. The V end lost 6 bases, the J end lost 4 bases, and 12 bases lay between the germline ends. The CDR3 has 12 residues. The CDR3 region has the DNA TGCAGCGTAAGCAGGGGCGGAGAGACCCAGTACTTC. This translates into CSVSRGGETQYF.

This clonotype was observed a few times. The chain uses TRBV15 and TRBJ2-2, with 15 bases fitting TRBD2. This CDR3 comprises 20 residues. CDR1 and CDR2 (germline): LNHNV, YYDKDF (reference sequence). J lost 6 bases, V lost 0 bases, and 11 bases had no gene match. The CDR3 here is CATSRDPPGLAGGLAGELFF. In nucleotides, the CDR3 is TGTGCCACCAGCAGAGATCCTCCGGGACTAGCGGGAGGATTAGCCGGGGAGCTGTTTTTT.

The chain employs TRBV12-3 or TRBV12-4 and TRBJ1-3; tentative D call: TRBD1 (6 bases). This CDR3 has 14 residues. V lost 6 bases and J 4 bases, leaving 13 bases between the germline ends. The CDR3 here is CASSPGGGGNTIYF. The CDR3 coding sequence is TGTGCCAGCAGCCCTGGGGGGGGCGGAAACACCATATATTTT.

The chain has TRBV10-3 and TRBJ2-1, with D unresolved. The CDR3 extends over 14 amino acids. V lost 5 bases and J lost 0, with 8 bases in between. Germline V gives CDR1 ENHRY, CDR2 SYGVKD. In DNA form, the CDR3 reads TGTGCCATCAGTTACGGACCCTCCTACAATGAGCAGTTCTTC. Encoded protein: CAISYGPSYNEQFF.

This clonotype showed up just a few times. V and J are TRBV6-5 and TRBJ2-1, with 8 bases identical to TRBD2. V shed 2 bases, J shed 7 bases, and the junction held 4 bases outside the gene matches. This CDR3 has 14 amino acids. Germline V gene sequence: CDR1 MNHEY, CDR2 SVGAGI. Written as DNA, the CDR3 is TGTGCCAGCAGTTACCACGGGAGGGGGAATGAGCAGTTCTTC. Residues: CASSYHGRGNEQFF.

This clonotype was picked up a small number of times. CDR3 sequence: CASSHTSSGTTQHF. Here the CDR3 DNA reads TGTGCCAGCAGTCATACATCATCCGGGACAACCCAGCATTTT. J is TRBJ1-5 and V is TRBV12-3 or TRBV12-4; D perhaps matches TRBD1 (6 bases). Trimming took 5 bases from V and 11 from J, leaving 19 bases between them. This CDR3 contains 14 residues.

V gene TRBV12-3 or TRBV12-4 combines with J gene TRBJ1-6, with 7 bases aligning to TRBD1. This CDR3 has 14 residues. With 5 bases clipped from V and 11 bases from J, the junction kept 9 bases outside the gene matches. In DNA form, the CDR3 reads TGTGCCAGCAGTCTGATAGTCCAGGGGGCACCCCTCCACTTT. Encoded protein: CASSLIVQGAPLHF.

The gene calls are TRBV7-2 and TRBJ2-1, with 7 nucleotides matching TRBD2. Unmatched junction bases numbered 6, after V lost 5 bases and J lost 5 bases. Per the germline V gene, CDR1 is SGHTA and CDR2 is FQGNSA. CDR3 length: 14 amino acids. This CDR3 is CASSTSEHNNEQFF. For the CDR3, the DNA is TGTGCCAGCAGCACTAGCGAACACAACAATGAGCAGTTCTTC.

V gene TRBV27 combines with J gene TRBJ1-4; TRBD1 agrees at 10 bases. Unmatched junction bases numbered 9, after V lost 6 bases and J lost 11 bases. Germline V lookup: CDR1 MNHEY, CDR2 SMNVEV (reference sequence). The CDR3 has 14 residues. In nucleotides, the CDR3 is TGTGCCAGCAGCTACGACAGGGGGCTACGGAAACTGTTTTTT. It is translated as CASSYDRGLRKLFF. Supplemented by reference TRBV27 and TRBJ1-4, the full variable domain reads EAQVTQNPRYLITVTGKKLTVTCSQNMNHEYMSWYRQDPGLGLRQIYYSMNVEVTDKGDVPEGYKVSRKEKRNFPLILESPSPNQTSLYFCASSYDRGLRKLFFGSGTQLSVL.

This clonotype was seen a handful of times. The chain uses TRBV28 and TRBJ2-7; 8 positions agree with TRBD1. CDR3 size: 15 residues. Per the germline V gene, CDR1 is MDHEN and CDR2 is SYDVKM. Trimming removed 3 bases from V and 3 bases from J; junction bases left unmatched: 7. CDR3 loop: CASSFQQGVDYEQYF. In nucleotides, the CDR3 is TGTGCCAGCAGTTTCCAACAGGGGGTGGACTACGAGCAGTACTTC.

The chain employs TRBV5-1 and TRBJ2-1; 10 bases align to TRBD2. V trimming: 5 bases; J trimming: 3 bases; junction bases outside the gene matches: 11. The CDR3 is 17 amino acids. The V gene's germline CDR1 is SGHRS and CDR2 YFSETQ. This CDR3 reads CASRNQREGLGYNEQFF. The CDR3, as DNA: TGCGCCAGCAGAAACCAGCGGGAGGGCCTCGGCTACAATGAGCAGTTCTTC.

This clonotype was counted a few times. CDR3 DNA sequence: TGTGCCATCAGTGAGTTTATACGGGCCGGGGCCCAGTACTTC. Translated, it gives CAISEFIRAGAQYF. The chain is built from TRBV10-3 and TRBJ2-5, with D perhaps matching TRBD2 (5 bases). CDR1 is ENHRY, CDR2 SYGVKD, per germline. V was trimmed by 1 base and J by 9 bases, leaving 15 bases between them. This CDR3 is 14 amino acids long.

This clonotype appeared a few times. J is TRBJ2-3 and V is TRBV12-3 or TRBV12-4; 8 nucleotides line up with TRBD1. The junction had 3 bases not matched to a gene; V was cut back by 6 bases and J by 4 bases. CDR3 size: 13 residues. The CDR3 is CASSMTGADTQYF. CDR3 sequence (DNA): TGTGCCAGCAGCATGACAGGGGCAGATACGCAGTATTTT.

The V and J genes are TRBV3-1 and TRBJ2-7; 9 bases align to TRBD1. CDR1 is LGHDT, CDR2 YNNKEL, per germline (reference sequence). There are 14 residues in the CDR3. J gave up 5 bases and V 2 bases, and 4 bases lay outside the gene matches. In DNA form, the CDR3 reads TGTGCCAGCAGCCAAAGGACAGGGGCCCACGAGCAGTACTTC. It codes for CASSQRTGAHEQYF.

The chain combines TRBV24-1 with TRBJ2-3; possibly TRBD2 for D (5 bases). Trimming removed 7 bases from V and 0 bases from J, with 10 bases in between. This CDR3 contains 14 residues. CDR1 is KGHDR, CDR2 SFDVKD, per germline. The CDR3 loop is CATRGASSTDTQYF. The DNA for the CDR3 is TGTGCCACCAGGGGAGCCTCTAGCACAGATACGCAGTATTTT.

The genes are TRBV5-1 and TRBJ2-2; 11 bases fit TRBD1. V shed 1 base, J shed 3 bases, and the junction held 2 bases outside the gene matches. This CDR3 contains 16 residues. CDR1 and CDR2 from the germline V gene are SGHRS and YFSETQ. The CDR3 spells CASSLRTGGYTGELFF. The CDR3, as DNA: TGCGCCAGCAGCTTGAGGACAGGGGGCTACACCGGGGAGCTGTTTTTT.

CDR3 coding DNA: TGTGCCAGCAGCCTGCGACAGGGGAGCCGTAATTCACCCCTCCACTTT. Protein sequence: CASSLRQGSRNSPLHF. The chain couples TRBV7-9 to TRBJ1-6; 8 bases line up with TRBD1. V shed 5 bases, J shed 6 bases, and the junction held 9 bases outside the gene matches. This CDR3 has 16 amino acids. Per germline, CDR1 SEHNR and CDR2 FQNEAQ (reference sequence).

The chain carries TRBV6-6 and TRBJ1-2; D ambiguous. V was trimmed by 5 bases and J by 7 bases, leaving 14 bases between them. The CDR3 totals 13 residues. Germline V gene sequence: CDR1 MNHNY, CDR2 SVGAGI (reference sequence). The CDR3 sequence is CASSDDPGVGYTF. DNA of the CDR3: TGTGCCAGCAGTGACGACCCGGGCGTTGGCTACACCTTC.

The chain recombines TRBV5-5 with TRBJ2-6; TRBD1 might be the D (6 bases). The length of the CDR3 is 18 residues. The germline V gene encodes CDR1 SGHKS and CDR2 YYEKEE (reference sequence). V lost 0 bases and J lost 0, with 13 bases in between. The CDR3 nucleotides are TGTGCCAGCAGCTTGGCCGCGACAGGACTCTCTGGGGCCAACGTCCTGACTTTC. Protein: CASSLAATGLSGANVLTF.

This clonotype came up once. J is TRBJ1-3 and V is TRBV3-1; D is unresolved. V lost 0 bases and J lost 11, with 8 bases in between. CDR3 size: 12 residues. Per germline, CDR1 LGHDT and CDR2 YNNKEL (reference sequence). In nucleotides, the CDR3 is TGTGCCAGCAGCCAAGACCTCGGGCCCATATATTTT. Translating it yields CASSQDLGPIYF. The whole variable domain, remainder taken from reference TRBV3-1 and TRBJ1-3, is DTAVSQTPKYLVTQMGNDKSIKCEQNLGHDTMYWYKQDSKKFLKIMFSYNNKELIINETVPNRFSPKSPDKAHLNLHINSLELGDSAVYFCASSQDLGPIYFGEGSWLTVV.

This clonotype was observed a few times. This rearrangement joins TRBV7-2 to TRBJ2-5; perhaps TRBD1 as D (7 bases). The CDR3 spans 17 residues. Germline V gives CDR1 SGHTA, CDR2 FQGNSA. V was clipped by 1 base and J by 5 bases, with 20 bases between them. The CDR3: CASSLVSGGRIGETQYF. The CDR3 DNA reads TGTGCCAGCAGCTTAGTCTCAGGGGGGAGAATCGGTGAGACCCAGTACTTC.

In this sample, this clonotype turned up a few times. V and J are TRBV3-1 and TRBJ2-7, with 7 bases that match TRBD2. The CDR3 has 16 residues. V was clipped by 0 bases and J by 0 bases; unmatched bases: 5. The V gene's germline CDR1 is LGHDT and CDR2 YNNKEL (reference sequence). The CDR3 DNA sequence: TGTGCCAGCAGCCAAGAGGGGAGGGGCGTCTCCTACGAGCAGTACTTC. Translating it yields CASSQEGRGVSYEQYF.

The DNA for the CDR3 is TGTGCCACCAGCACGGGACTACTTACCAATTACGAGCAGTACTTC. Protein: CATSTGLLTNYEQYF. This chain links TRBV15 with TRBJ2-7, with 7 positions matching TRBD2. Looked up from germline, CDR1 is LNHNV and CDR2 is YYDKDF (reference sequence). The CDR3 length is 15 residues. The V and J ends lost 4 bases and 4 bases, in that order; junction bases with no gene match: 10.

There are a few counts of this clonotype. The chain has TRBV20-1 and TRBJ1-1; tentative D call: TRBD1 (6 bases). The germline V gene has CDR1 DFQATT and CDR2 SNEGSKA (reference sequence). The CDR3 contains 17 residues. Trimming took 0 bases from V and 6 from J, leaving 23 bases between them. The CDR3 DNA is TGCAGTGCTAGAGAGGTTGTACAGGGCATGCCAGTACCTGAAGCTTTCTTT. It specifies CSAREVVQGMPVPEAFF.